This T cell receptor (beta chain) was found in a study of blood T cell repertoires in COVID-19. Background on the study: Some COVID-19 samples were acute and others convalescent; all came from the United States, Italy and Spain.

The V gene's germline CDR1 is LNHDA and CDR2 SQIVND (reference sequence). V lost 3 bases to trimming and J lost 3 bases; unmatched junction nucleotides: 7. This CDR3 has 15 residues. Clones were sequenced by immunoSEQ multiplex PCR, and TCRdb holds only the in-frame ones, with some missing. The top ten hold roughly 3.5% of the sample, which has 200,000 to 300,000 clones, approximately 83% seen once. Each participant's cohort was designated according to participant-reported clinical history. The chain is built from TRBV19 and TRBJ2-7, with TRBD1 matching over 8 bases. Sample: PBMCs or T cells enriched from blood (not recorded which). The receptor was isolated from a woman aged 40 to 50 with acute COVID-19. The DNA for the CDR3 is TGTGCCAGTAGTATGGGCCGAGACAGGGGCTACGAGCAGTACTTC. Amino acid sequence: CASSMGRDRGYEQYF.